The sequence of this T cell receptor (beta chain) was determined in a study of spatial heterogeneity in lung cancer. Germline-derived CDR1 and CDR2 are ENHRY and SYGVKD. The CDR3 consists of 14 residues. The germline V and J ends were trimmed by 4 bases and 4 bases, with 8 bases remaining between them. Noted time point: sample taken at primary tumor resection. Samples were obtained from roughly 65 donors, all untreated early-stage non-small cell lung cancer patients. The authors sequenced whole RNA from tumor, nontumor lung or frozen PBMC without sorting. Every TCR cDNA molecule bore its own unique molecular identifier. TCRdb called the 5' RACE reads again in MiXCR, with one record for every CDR3 protein. The sample contains 45,000 to 55,000 distinct CDR3 sequences, approximately 5% of which appear only once. Many counts were recorded for this clonotype.

The chain carries TRBV10-3 and TRBJ2-6; D remains ambiguous. The receptor was derived from a male donor with early-stage non-small cell lung cancer. Here the sequenced sample was PBMCs, taken at surgery. The CDR3 nucleotides read TGTGCCATCAGTGTGAGATCAGGGGCCAACGTCCTGACTTTC. It translates to CAISVRSGANVLTF.